Included here is one TCR beta chain sequence, with context. Trimming cost V 1 base and J 4 bases; bases outside gene matches: 3. The CDR3 is made up of 15 amino acids. The germline V gene encodes CDR1 SGHTA and CDR2 FQGTGA. The sample belongs to a study of cytomegalovirus exposure and HLA in healthy donors. This PCR relied on a set of 60 Vbeta primers and 13 Jbeta primers. Clones were sequenced by immunoSEQ multiplex PCR, and TCRdb holds only the in-frame ones, with some missing. The sample lists 95,000 to 100,000 clones, about 80% occurring once. Sequencing was carried out using PBMCs. This TCR derives from a middle-aged man in good health and CMV-seronegative. The V call is TRBV7-3, the J call TRBJ2-2; 7 bases fit TRBD1. The CDR3 loop is CASSLNRGSTGELFF. CDR3 coding DNA: TGTGCCAGCAGCTTAAACAGGGGCAGCACCGGGGAGCTGTTTTTT.